Below are 4 T cell receptor beta chains sequenced from a single sample in a study of blood T cell repertoires in COVID-19. Clones were read by immunoSEQ multiplex PCR, and TCRdb kept only the in-frame ones, dropping some. The top ten clones hold less than 6.5% of a sample with under 250,000 clones, approximately 85% of them seen once. The specimen was peripheral blood. These receptors were taken from a man aged 45-65 years with COVID-19, enrolled during active disease.

The chain employs TRBV9 and TRBJ2-5; 11 bases agree with TRBD1. Germline CDR1 SGDLS, CDR2 YYNGEE. The CDR3 covers 19 residues. J was trimmed by 3 bases and V by 0 bases; bases with no gene match: 13. CDR3 amino acids: CASSVAIGTGGGGEETQYF. DNA for the CDR3: TGTGCCAGCAGCGTAGCGATCGGGACAGGGGGGGGTGGAGAAGAGACCCAGTACTTC.

The chain links TRBV7-8 to TRBJ2-2, with 7 bases fitting TRBD1. The germline gives CDR1 SGHVS, CDR2 FQNEAQ. Losses at the gene ends were 5 bases for V and 0 bases for J; bases not matched to a gene: 6. This CDR3 has 16 residues. The CDR3, as DNA: TGTGCCAGCAGCCCGTCGACAGGGTCGAACACCGGGGAGCTGTTTTTT. Residues: CASSPSTGSNTGELFF.

As concerns this clone: This sample includes further DNA sequences coding for the same CDR3. The V call is TRBV5-1, the J call TRBJ2-3; D might be TRBD1 (5 bases). The CDR3 contains 13 residues. V lost 4 bases to trimming and J lost 3 bases, with 9 bases between them. Germline V gene data show CDR1 as SGHRS and CDR2 as YFSETQ. The CDR3 here is CASSLQGTDTQYF. For the CDR3, the DNA is TGCGCCAGCAGCCTCCAGGGAACAGATACGCAGTATTTT.

V and J are TRBV24-1 and TRBJ2-4; weak D call: TRBD2 (6 bases). V was shortened by 12 bases and J by 4 bases, with 21 bases between the two germline ends. Germline CDR1 KGHDR, CDR2 SFDVKD. The CDR3 totals 15 residues. The CDR3 region has the DNA TGTGCCCCGGCTAGAGTAGCGGTGATAAAAAACATTCAGTACTTC. Its translation: CAPARVAVIKNIQYF.